This T cell receptor (beta chain) was documented in a study of blood T cell repertoires in COVID-19. Study-level background: Samples of COVID-19 (acute and convalescent) were obtained from the United States, Italy and Spain. Nucleic acid was either cDNA or gDNA, and it came from T cells, B-cell-depleted T cells, or PBMCs.

V was trimmed by 6 bases and J by 5 bases, leaving 16 bases between them. From germline, CDR1 is KGHSH and CDR2 LQKENI. CDR3 length equals 14 residues. As originally analysed: Reference gene primers were amplified, and this amplification served to estimate nucleated cell counts. Here immunoSEQ multiplex PCR was the method, and the copy in TCRdb shows in-frame clones only, minus some. The V and J calls and the clone size are those of that table, but D and trimming were determined from the DNA. The repertoire holds around 100,000 clones, with 87% as singletons. This receptor was identified in a man aged 25 to 40 in a cohort sampled during active COVID-19. The sample consisted of peripheral blood. The J gene is TRBJ1-1, the V gene TRBV18; maybe TRBD1 (5 bases). The CDR3 region is CASSQDMTLTEAFF. CDR3 nucleotides: TGTGCCAGCTCCCAGGACATGACTTTGACTGAAGCTTTCTTT.